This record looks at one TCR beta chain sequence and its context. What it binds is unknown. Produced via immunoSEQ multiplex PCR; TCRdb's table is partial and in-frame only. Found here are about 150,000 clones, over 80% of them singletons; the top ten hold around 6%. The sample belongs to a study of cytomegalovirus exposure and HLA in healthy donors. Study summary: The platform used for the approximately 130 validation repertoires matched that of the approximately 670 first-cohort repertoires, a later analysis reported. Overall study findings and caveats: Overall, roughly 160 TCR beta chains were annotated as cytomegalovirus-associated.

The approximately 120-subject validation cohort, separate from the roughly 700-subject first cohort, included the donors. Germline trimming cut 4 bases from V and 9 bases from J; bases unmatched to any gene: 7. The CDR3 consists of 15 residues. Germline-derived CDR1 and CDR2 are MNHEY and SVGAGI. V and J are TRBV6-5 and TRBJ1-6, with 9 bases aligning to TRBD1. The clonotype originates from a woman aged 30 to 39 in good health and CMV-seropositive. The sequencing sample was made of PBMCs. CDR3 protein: CASSSRDRVGSPLHF. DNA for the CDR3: TGTGCCAGCAGTTCCCGGGACAGGGTCGGTTCACCCCTCCACTTT.